A selection of T cell receptor beta chains follows, all from one sample in a study of shared clonotypes between healthy human individuals. Profiled with immunoSEQ multiplex PCR; TCRdb holds only in-frame clones, not every one. The sample has 400,000 to 600,000 clones; roughly 79% are singletons. The sample consisted of PBMCs. These TCRs come from a middle-aged woman in good health. Some clones in this sample may be carry-over from other donors' samples. CDR3s include the opening cysteine and the closing phenylalanine or tryptophan. Each record gives: D gene, clone size, V gene, J gene, CDR3 protein, CDR3 DNA. D genes are given only for firm matches. The listing skips clone size in some rows; elsewhere it reads once, few, many or a size class.

>NA|NA|TRBV5-1|TRBJ2-7
CASSRDNYEQYF
TGCGCCAGCAGCCGGGACAACTACGAGCAGTACTTC
>NA|once|TRBV11-2|TRBJ2-2
CASSQSGGAPGELFF
TGTGCCAGCAGCCAGTCAGGGGGGGCACCCGGGGAGCTGTTTTTT
>TRBD2|once|TRBV29-1|TRBJ2-2
CSVPRTSGSSTGELFF
TGCAGCGTCCCCAGGACTAGCGGGAGCTCCACCGGGGAGCTGTTTTTT
>NA|many|TRBV19|TRBJ2-2
CASSIAANTGELFF
TGTGCCAGTAGTATAGCGGCGAACACCGGGGAGCTGTTTTTT
>TRBD1|once|TRBV28|TRBJ1-1
CASSSPQGRTEAFF
TGTGCCAGCAGTTCCCCACAGGGGAGGACTGAAGCTTTCTTT
>NA|NA|TRBV6-5|TRBJ2-5
CASSRRPLLETQYF
TGTGCCAGCAGCCGACGGCCGCTTTTGGAGACCCAGTACTTC
>NA|NA|TRBV29-1|TRBJ2-7
CSVVRQGIHEQYF
TGCAGCGTTGTGAGGCAGGGGATACACGAGCAGTACTTC
>NA|NA|TRBV2|TRBJ2-5
CASKGEGAETQYF
TGTGCCAGCAAAGGGGAGGGGGCAGAGACCCAGTACTTC
>NA|NA|TRBV11-2|TRBJ1-1
CASSLERGRAGTEAFF
TGTGCCAGCAGCTTAGAAAGGGGTAGGGCTGGGACTGAAGCTTTCTTT
>TRBD2|NA|TRBV18|TRBJ2-1
CASSTTSGIGNEQFF
TGTGCCAGCTCAACGACTAGCGGGATAGGTAATGAGCAGTTCTTC
>NA|NA|TRBV2|TRBJ1-4
CASRASGANEKLFF
TGTGCCAGCAGGGCATCGGGGGCTAATGAAAAACTGTTTTTT
>NA|NA|TRBV11-2|TRBJ2-6
CASSLEPGSGANVLTF
TGTGCCAGCAGCTTAGAACCGGGCTCTGGGGCCAACGTCCTGACTTTC
>NA|NA|TRBV7-9|TRBJ2-7
CASSPLADPLRQYF
TGTGCCAGCAGCCCCTTAGCGGACCCCCTAAGGCAGTACTTC
>NA|NA|TRBV28|TRBJ2-5
CASSFQVRETQYF
TGTGCCAGCAGTTTCCAGGTCAGGGAGACCCAGTACTTC
>TRBD2|NA|TRBV13|TRBJ2-3
CASSPRQREGPTDTQYF
TGTGCCAGCAGCCCTCGACAGCGGGAGGGTCCCACAGATACGCAGTATTTT
>NA|NA|TRBV6-5|TRBJ2-7
CASTSALMSEQYF
TGTGCCAGCACATCGGCCTTGATGAGCGAGCAGTACTTC